The 25 T cell receptor beta chains presented below share a single source sample, sequenced in a study of T-cell memory formation after mild COVID-19. TCRdb reanalysed the 5' RACE reads using MiXCR and keeps one entry per CDR3 protein. The data show 150,000 to 200,000 distinct CDR3 sequences, 20% to 25% seen once. Sequences were obtained from PBMCs or a T cell subset sorted from them (not recorded which). All receptors come from an adult woman who had mild COVID-19 (a few samples of this study predate the infection). Cell type and time point are not known.

This clonotype was counted only a few times. The CDR3 spells CASSPRERERVAQYF. DNA for the CDR3: TGTGCCAGCAGTCCCCGCGAGCGGGAGAGAGTGGCGCAGTATTTT. The chain couples TRBV12-3 or TRBV12-4 to TRBJ2-3; the match to TRBD2 covers 8 bases. J was trimmed by 10 bases and V by 5 bases; bases with no gene match: 14. This CDR3 contains 15 residues.

This clonotype was observed a handful of times. The chain couples TRBV7-6 to TRBJ2-5; D uncertain. V was cut by 1 base and J by 3 bases, with 12 bases left in between. The CDR3 has 15 amino acids. CDR1 and CDR2 (germline): SGHVS, FNYEAQ. CDR3 sequence reads: CASSLGAQWKETQYF. Here the CDR3 DNA reads TGTGCCAGCAGCTTAGGCGCACAGTGGAAAGAGACCCAGTACTTC.

This clonotype was found a few times. The rearrangement joins TRBV5-1 to TRBJ2-1; 7 bases are shared with TRBD2. Trimming at V came to 5 bases and at J to 5 bases, leaving 1 base not matched to a gene. The CDR3 has 12 residues. The germline gives CDR1 SGHRS, CDR2 YFSETQ. The CDR3 spells CASRGGNNEQFF. CDR3 sequence (DNA): TGCGCCAGCAGGGGGGGGAACAATGAGCAGTTCTTC.

This clonotype was recorded a few times. The chain is built from TRBV6-2 or TRBV6-3 and TRBJ2-1; 9 bases are shared with TRBD2. The CDR3 is 15 residues long. Per the germline V gene, CDR1 is MNHEY and CDR2 is SVGEGT. Germline trimming cut 5 bases from V and 8 bases from J; bases unmatched to any gene: 10. The CDR3 spells CASSGKAGGPHEQFF. CDR3 DNA: TGTGCCAGCAGTGGCAAGGCGGGAGGGCCCCATGAGCAGTTCTTC.

This clonotype was detected a few times. CDR3 sequence (DNA): TGCGCCAGCACAATAGGACAAAACTATGGCTACACCTTC. It encodes CASTIGQNYGYTF. This chain links TRBV5-1 with TRBJ1-2, with D tentatively TRBD1 (5 bases). The V end was cut by 6 bases, the J end by 2 bases, with 11 bases between. This CDR3 has 13 amino acids. Germline-derived CDR1 and CDR2 are SGHRS and YFSETQ.

Only a few counts were recorded for this clonotype. V and J are TRBV3-1 and TRBJ2-5; 9 nucleotides align to TRBD2. Unmatched junction bases numbered 5, after V lost 0 bases and J lost 0 bases. CDR1 LGHDT and CDR2 YNNKEL come from the germline V gene (reference sequence). The length of the CDR3 is 17 residues. This CDR3 is CASSQDLAGGYQETQYF. CDR3 nucleotides: TGTGCCAGCAGCCAAGATCTGGCGGGGGGGTACCAAGAGACCCAGTACTTC.

The chain recombines TRBV11-2 with TRBJ2-3, with 8 bases aligning to TRBD2. V was pared by 6 bases and J by 4 bases, with 15 bases of the junction left unmatched. Germline CDR1 SGHAT, CDR2 FQNNGV. The CDR3 loop spans 17 amino acids. CDR3 nucleotide sequence: TGTGCCAGCAGACCCCTTTTGGGCGGGAGGTGGGCAGATACGCAGTATTTT. Protein product: CASRPLLGGRWADTQYF.

The chain recombines TRBV4-1 with TRBJ1-5, with 7 bases identical to TRBD1. Trimming took 1 base from V and 5 from J; bases not matched to a gene: 11. Germline V gene sequence: CDR1 MGHRA, CDR2 YSYEKL. The CDR3 extends over 17 amino acids. The CDR3 DNA sequence: TGCGCCAGCAGCCAAGGAAACAGGGGAGCCGGGGATCAGCCCCAGCATTTT. It is translated as CASSQGNRGAGDQPQHF.

This clonotype was seen only a few times. The chain carries TRBV9 and TRBJ2-2; D not resolved. The germline V gene has CDR1 SGDLS and CDR2 YYNGEE. The CDR3 is 13 amino acids. V was cut by 4 bases and J by 5 bases, with 9 bases left in between. The CDR3 spells CASSPDRTGELFF. CDR3 nucleotide sequence: TGTGCCAGCAGCCCCGACCGAACCGGGGAGCTGTTTTTT. Looking up the rest from reference TRBV9 and TRBJ2-2 gives the full variable domain: DSGVTQTPKHLITATGQRVTLRCSPRSGDLSVYWYQQSLDQGLQFLIQYYNGEERAKGNILERFSAQQFPDLHSELNLSSLELGDSALYFCASSPDRTGELFFGEGSRLTVL.

This sequence joins TRBV27 and TRBJ2-7; D uncertain. Germline lookup yields CDR1 MNHEY and CDR2 SMNVEV (reference sequence). Between the trimmed V and J ends, which lost 8 bases and 3 bases, there was a span of 11 bases. The CDR3 spans 12 residues. The CDR3 loop reads CASLSESYEQYF. In nucleotides, the CDR3 is TGTGCCAGCCTCTCAGAGAGCTACGAGCAGTACTTC.

This clonotype has only a few counts. This chain connects TRBV25-1 to TRBJ2-3; perhaps TRBD2 as D (5 bases). Germline V gene sequence: CDR1 MGHDK, CDR2 SYGVNS. The V and J ends lost 8 bases and 6 bases respectively, with 9 bases between them. The CDR3 totals 11 residues. The CDR3: CASETGDTQYF. The CDR3, as DNA: TGTGCCAGCGAGACGGGGGATACGCAGTATTTT.

The CDR3 protein is CASSVDDESSPLHF. The DNA of the CDR3 is TGTGCCAGCAGCGTCGACGACGAGTCCTCACCCCTCCACTTT. The genes are TRBV7-2 and TRBJ1-6; D is undetermined. The CDR3 is made up of 14 amino acids. Trimming pared 5 bases from V and 10 bases from J, leaving 15 bases between. Germline V gene data show CDR1 as SGHTA and CDR2 as FQGNSA. The whole variable domain, filled in from reference TRBV7-2 and TRBJ1-6, reads GAGVSQSPSNKVTEKGKDVELRCDPISGHTALYWYRQSLGQGLEFLIYFQGNSAPDKSGLPSDRFSAERTGGSVSTLTIQRTQQEDSAVYLCASSVDDESSPLHFGNGTRLTVT.

V usage is TRBV12-3 or TRBV12-4 and J usage is TRBJ2-1; D unclear. There are 14 residues in the CDR3. Trimming stripped 6 bases from V and 5 bases from J, with 14 bases between. The CDR3 loop reads CASRNSVSNNEQFF. Written as DNA, the CDR3 is TGTGCCAGCAGGAATTCGGTTAGCAACAATGAGCAGTTCTTC.

In its sample, this clonotype was seen a few times. The J gene is TRBJ1-1, the V gene TRBV7-8; tentative D call: TRBD1 (5 bases). V was cut by 2 bases and J by 3 bases, with 10 bases left in between. Germline assignment: CDR1 SGHVS and CDR2 FQNEAQ. The CDR3 totals 14 residues. The CDR3 region has the DNA TGTGCCAGCAGCTTATTCGGGGGGGACACTGAAGCTTTCTTT. Amino acids: CASSLFGGDTEAFF. Using reference TRBV7-8 and TRBJ1-1 for the parts outside the CDR3, the full variable domain is GAGVSQSPRYKVAKRGQDVALRCDPISGHVSLFWYQQALGQGPEFLTYFQNEAQLDKSGLPSDRFFAERPEGSVSTLKIQRTQQEDSAVYLCASSLFGGDTEAFFGQGTRLTVV.

The chain is built from TRBV4-3 and TRBJ2-1; D possibly uses TRBD1 or TRBD2 (6 bases each). This CDR3 has 18 amino acids. The V gene's germline CDR1 is LGHNA and CDR2 YSLEER. Trimming pared 0 bases from V and 4 bases from J, leaving 19 bases between. The CDR3: CASSQDWGLANVYNEQFF. Written as DNA, the CDR3 is TGCGCCAGCAGCCAAGATTGGGGGCTAGCGAATGTTTACAATGAGCAGTTCTTC.

This clonotype was detected a few times. The V call is TRBV28, the J call TRBJ1-5; D remains unclear. V was pared by 5 bases and J by 6 bases, with 8 bases between. The CDR3 runs 12 residues. In germline, CDR1 is MDHEN, CDR2 SYDVKM. CDR3 sequence (DNA): TGTGCCAGCAGTCCCGATGTTCAGCCCCAGCATTTT. It translates to CASSPDVQPQHF. Based on the CDR3 plus reference TRBV28 and TRBJ1-5, the full variable domain is DVKVTQSSRYLVKRTGEKVFLECVQDMDHENMFWYRQDPGLGLRLIYFSYDVKMKEKGDIPEGYSVSREKKERFSLILESASTNQTSMYLCASSPDVQPQHFGDGTRLSIL.

This rearrangement joins TRBV19 to TRBJ2-7; D might be TRBD2 (6 bases). Trimming stripped 6 bases from V and 5 bases from J, with 17 bases between. The germline V gene encodes CDR1 LNHDA and CDR2 SQIVND (reference sequence). The CDR3 sequence is 14 residues long. CDR3 amino acids: CASSLGGTANEQYF. As DNA, the CDR3 is TGTGCCAGTAGCCTAGGCGGGACCGCAAACGAGCAGTACTTC.

This clonotype was counted a few times. J is TRBJ2-3 and V is TRBV6-5, with D unresolved. The CDR3 has 15 amino acids. The germline CDR1 and CDR2 sequences are MNHEY and SVGAGI. The germline V and J ends were trimmed by 6 bases and 4 bases, with 17 bases remaining between them. As DNA, the CDR3 is TGTGCCAGCAGAAAAACTACCGCTATTTCAGATACGCAGTATTTT. As protein: CASRKTTAISDTQYF.

The rearrangement links TRBV5-1 to TRBJ2-3; TRBD1 matches at 7 bases. Looked up from germline, CDR1 is SGHRS and CDR2 is YFSETQ. The V gene end was trimmed by 6 bases and the J gene end by 1 base; junction bases not matched to a gene: 2. The CDR3 spans 13 residues. CDR3 coding DNA: TGCGCCAGCAACGACAGGGGCACAGATACGCAGTATTTT. Translation: CASNDRGTDTQYF.

V usage is TRBV20-1 and J usage is TRBJ2-1, with D tentatively TRBD2 (5 bases). V lost 6 bases, J lost 0 bases, and 12 bases lay in between. The CDR3 runs to 14 residues. Germline V gives CDR1 DFQATT, CDR2 SNEGSKA (reference sequence). The CDR3, as DNA: TGCAGTGCGGGAGCTGGAAGCTCCTACAATGAGCAGTTCTTC. Amino acid sequence: CSAGAGSSYNEQFF.

This chain uses TRBV25-1 with TRBJ1-1, with D maybe TRBD1 (6 bases). Germline loops: CDR1 MGHDK, CDR2 SYGVNS. The CDR3 extends over 14 amino acids. Trimming took off 3 bases at V and 1 base at J, with 9 bases between the two ends. In nucleotides, the CDR3 is TGTGCCAGCAGTGAGGGACATCCGAACACTGAAGCTTTCTTT. Protein: CASSEGHPNTEAFF.

In its sample, this clonotype was seen once. V usage is TRBV20-1 and J usage is TRBJ2-3; 8 bases are a match to TRBD2. Germline trimming cut 3 bases from V and 6 bases from J; bases unmatched to any gene: 17. Germline values: CDR1 DFQATT, CDR2 SNEGSKA (reference sequence). This CDR3 region has 17 residues. CDR3 nucleotide sequence: TGCAGTGCTAGGTACCGAGGAGGCGGGAGGTTCAGCGATACGCAGTATTTT. Its protein product is CSARYRGGGRFSDTQYF.

The chain uses TRBV4-3 and TRBJ1-4; D unresolved. The CDR3 is 15 residues long. The V and J ends lost 2 bases and 7 bases respectively, with 14 bases between them. Germline V CDR1 and CDR2: LGHNA, YSLEER. The CDR3 DNA reads as TGCGCCAGCAGCCAATTTTTCCGGCAAGCTGAAAAACTGTTTTTT. It codes for CASSQFFRQAEKLFF.

This clonotype has a handful of counts. The genes are TRBV20-1 and TRBJ1-1; D unclear. The CDR3 runs to 9 residues. With 7 bases removed from V and 10 bases from J, the gap between germline ends came to 10 bases. The germline V gene has CDR1 DFQATT and CDR2 SNEGSKA (reference sequence). CDR3 in amino acids: CSGIRGAFF. The CDR3 DNA follows: TGCAGTGGTATACGGGGAGCTTTCTTT.

This clonotype was counted between two and nine times. This chain joins TRBV27 and TRBJ2-3; D may match TRBD1 or TRBD2 (6 bases each). The CDR3 spans 13 residues. The V gene lost 8 bases and the J gene lost 6 bases, with 15 bases spanning the gap. Germline CDR1 MNHEY, CDR2 SMNVEV (reference sequence). The chain's CDR3 is CASGRGVLDTQYF. The CDR3 nucleotides are TGTGCCAGCGGTAGGGGGGTGCTCGATACGCAGTATTTT.